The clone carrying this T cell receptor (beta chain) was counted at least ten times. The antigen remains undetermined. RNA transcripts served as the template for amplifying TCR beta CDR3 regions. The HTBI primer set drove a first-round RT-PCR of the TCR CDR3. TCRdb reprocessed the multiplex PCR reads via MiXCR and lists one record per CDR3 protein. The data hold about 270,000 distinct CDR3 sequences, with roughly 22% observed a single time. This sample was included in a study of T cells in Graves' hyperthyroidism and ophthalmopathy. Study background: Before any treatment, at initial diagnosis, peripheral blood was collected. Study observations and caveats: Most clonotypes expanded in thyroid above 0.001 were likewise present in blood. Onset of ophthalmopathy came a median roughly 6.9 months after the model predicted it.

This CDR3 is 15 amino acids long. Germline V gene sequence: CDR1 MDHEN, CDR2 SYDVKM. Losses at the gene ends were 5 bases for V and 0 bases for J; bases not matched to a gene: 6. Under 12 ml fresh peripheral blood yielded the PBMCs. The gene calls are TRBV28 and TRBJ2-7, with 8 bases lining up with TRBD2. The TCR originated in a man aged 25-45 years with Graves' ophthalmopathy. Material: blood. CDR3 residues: CASSLFTSGSYEQYF. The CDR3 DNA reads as TGTGCCAGCAGTCTCTTTACTAGCGGCTCCTACGAGCAGTACTTC.